These 10 T cell receptor beta chains originate from one sample sequenced in a study of blood T cell repertoires in COVID-19. Method: immunoSEQ multiplex PCR; TCRdb's copy keeps in-frame clones and lacks some. The sample has 200,000 to 300,000 clones, around 90% seen once. Sequencing used peripheral blood. The source of these receptors is a man younger than 45 with COVID-19, enrolled during active disease.

This chain joins TRBV7-2 and TRBJ2-3; D is perhaps TRBD1 (5 bases). Germline CDR1 and CDR2: SGHTA and FQGNSA. Trimming took off 2 bases at V and 6 bases at J, with 12 bases between the two ends. This CDR3 is 14 amino acids long. The CDR3 sequence is CASSLYRFTDTQYF. DNA of the CDR3: TGTGCCAGCAGCTTATACAGGTTCACCGATACGCAGTATTTT.

The gene calls are TRBV11-1 and TRBJ2-1; TRBD2 aligns across 10 bases. V dropped 2 bases and J dropped 7; count of bases not matched to a gene: 5. This CDR3 is built from 15 residues. Germline assignment: CDR1 SGHAT and CDR2 FQDESV (reference sequence). Written as DNA, the CDR3 is TGTGCCAGCAGCTTAAGGACTAGCGGTTTTAATGAGCAGTTCTTC. Translation gives CASSLRTSGFNEQFF.

The V gene is TRBV3-1 (or the pseudogene TRBV3-2), the J gene TRBJ1-4, with D perhaps TRBD1 (5 bases). The CDR3 spans 15 residues. Germline V gene sequence: CDR1 LGHDT, CDR2 YNNKEL (reference sequence). Trimming took 2 bases from V and 4 from J, leaving 11 bases between them. For the CDR3, the DNA is TGTGCCAGCAGCCAAAATGGGGACTATAATGAAAAACTGTTTTTT. Its translation is CASSQNGDYNEKLFF.

This sequence joins TRBV19 and TRBJ2-3; D is perhaps TRBD1 (6 bases). The CDR3 spans 15 residues. Germline loops: CDR1 LNHDA, CDR2 SQIVND (reference sequence). Trimming stripped 6 bases from V and 1 base from J, with 14 bases between. The CDR3 region has the DNA TGTGCCAGTAGCTCCAGACAGGAGCGCACAGATACGCAGTATTTT. Amino acids: CASSSRQERTDTQYF.

This rearrangement joins TRBV2 to TRBJ1-1; TRBD1 matches at 7 bases. This CDR3 has 15 amino acids. V shed 3 bases and J 2 bases; nucleotides not matched to a gene: 6. In germline, CDR1 is SNHLY, CDR2 FYNNEI. CDR3 sequence reads: CASSELRQGNTEAFF. CDR3 DNA: TGTGCCAGCAGTGAGTTGCGACAGGGAAACACTGAAGCTTTCTTT.

This clone was seen only once. CDR3 in DNA: TGCGCCAGCAGCCTGGTGGGGGGGTCGCGAGAGACCCAGTACTTC. Translating it yields CASSLVGGSRETQYF. This sequence joins TRBV5-1 and TRBJ2-5; 7 positions match TRBD2. Germline V CDR1 and CDR2: SGHRS, YFSETQ. Trimming at V came to 4 bases and at J to 4 bases, leaving 10 bases not matched to a gene. The CDR3 consists of 15 residues. The full variable domain, in which reference TRBV5-1 and TRBJ2-5 provide the parts outside the CDR3, is KAGVTQTPRYLIKTRGQQVTLSCSPISGHRSVSWYQQTPGQGLQFLFEYFSETQRNKGNFPGRFSGRQFSNSRSEMNVSTLELGDSALYLCASSLVGGSRETQYFGPGTRLLVL.

V gene TRBV19 combines with J gene TRBJ2-3; TRBD2 matches at 8 bases. There are 16 residues in the CDR3. V gave up 5 bases and J gave up 1 base; unmatched junction bases: 8. Germline V gives CDR1 LNHDA, CDR2 SQIVND (reference sequence). CDR3 bases: TGTGCCAGTAGTTCTATAGCGGGGAGCGGCACAGATACGCAGTATTTT. Amino acids: CASSSIAGSGTDTQYF.

V is TRBV15 and J is TRBJ2-7; possible D gene TRBD1, 6 bases. Deletions cut 1 base from V and 5 bases from J, with 12 bases between. The germline V gene has CDR1 LNHNV and CDR2 YYDKDF (reference sequence). This CDR3 is built from 14 residues. CDR3 nucleotides: TGTGCCACCAGCAGAGGACAGGACGGCGACGAGCAGTACTTC. Translated, it gives CATSRGQDGDEQYF.

The chain uses TRBV25-1 and TRBJ2-3; a weak D match, TRBD1 (5 bases). The CDR3 spans 15 residues. Germline V lookup: CDR1 MGHDK, CDR2 SYGVNS. V was clipped by 2 bases and J by 3 bases, with 12 bases between them. This chain's CDR3 is CASSEQGIGTDTQYF. The CDR3 region has the DNA TGTGCCAGCAGTGAACAGGGCATAGGGACAGATACGCAGTATTTT.

V is TRBV29-1 and J is TRBJ1-1, with D possibly being TRBD1 (6 bases). Per germline, CDR1 SQVTM and CDR2 ANQGSEA. This CDR3 comprises 14 residues. V was pared by 5 bases and J by 4 bases, with 17 bases between. CDR3 sequence: CSVQSTGGGTEAFF. The CDR3 bases are TGCAGCGTTCAGTCGACAGGCGGGGGCACTGAAGCTTTCTTT.